What follows are 24 T cell receptor beta chains derived from one specimen sequenced in a study of blood T cell repertoires in COVID-19. Clones were read by immunoSEQ multiplex PCR, and TCRdb kept only the in-frame ones, dropping some. The sample holds a few hundred thousand clones, 89% seen once. Source material: PBMCs or T cells enriched from blood (not recorded which). These receptors were taken from a woman aged 25 to 45 who had recovered from COVID-19.

V gene TRBV18 combines with J gene TRBJ2-3; 12 positions agree with TRBD1. Germline CDR1 KGHSH, CDR2 LQKENI. The CDR3 sequence is 16 residues long. V gave up 6 bases and J gave up 6 bases; unmatched junction bases: 10. For the CDR3, the DNA is TGTGCCAGCTCTGCACCCGGGACAGGGGGCAGTGATACGCAGTATTTT. Amino acids: CASSAPGTGGSDTQYF.

The CDR3 loop is CASSLWGTGSFNEQFF. CDR3 nucleotide sequence: TGTGCCAGCAGTTTATGGGGGACAGGGAGTTTCAATGAGCAGTTCTTC. The chain uses TRBV28 and TRBJ2-1, with 9 nucleotides matching TRBD1. There are 16 residues in the CDR3. Per the germline V gene, CDR1 is MDHEN and CDR2 is SYDVKM. The ends lost 0 bases at V and 6 bases at J; junction bases unmatched: 6.

The rearrangement links TRBV11-2 to TRBJ2-7; TRBD2 might be the D (5 bases). Germline V gene data show CDR1 as SGHAT and CDR2 as FQNNGV. The CDR3 runs to 14 residues. The ends were cut back, 0 bases at V and 3 bases at J, with 9 bases in the middle. This CDR3 reads CASSLEGRGYEQYF. DNA of the CDR3: TGTGCCAGCAGCTTAGAGGGGAGAGGCTACGAGCAGTACTTC.

The chain couples TRBV18 to TRBJ2-1, with 7 bases identical to TRBD2. In germline, CDR1 is KGHSH, CDR2 LQKENI. The CDR3 contains 13 residues. Unmatched junction bases numbered 5, after V lost 3 bases and J lost 9 bases. Here the CDR3 DNA reads TGTGCCAGCTCACCTGGCGGGAGTAGTGAGCAGTTCTTC. Translating it yields CASSPGGSSEQFF.

The chain is built from TRBV13 and TRBJ2-1; 9 bases map to TRBD2. Germline CDR1 and CDR2: PRHDT and FYEKMQ (reference sequence). This CDR3 comprises 17 residues. Trimming removed 5 bases from V and 4 bases from J; junction bases left unmatched: 12. CDR3 protein: CASSHPTGTSPYNEQFF. CDR3 sequence (DNA): TGTGCCAGCAGCCACCCTACCGGGACTAGCCCGTACAATGAGCAGTTCTTC.

The CDR3 loop is CASSQGGGPNTGELFF. In DNA form, the CDR3 reads TGTGCCAGCAGCCAAGGAGGGGGCCCCAACACCGGGGAGCTGTTTTTT. The chain combines TRBV3-1 (or the pseudogene TRBV3-2) with TRBJ2-2, with TRBD1 matching 7 bases. The CDR3 has 16 residues. Germline V gene lookup returns CDR1 LGHDT and CDR2 YNNKEL (reference sequence). V lost 1 base to trimming and J lost 2 bases; unmatched junction nucleotides: 4.

The chain employs TRBV28 and TRBJ1-2; TRBD1 matches at 7 bases. The CDR3 covers 15 residues. J lost 4 bases, V lost 6 bases, and 11 bases had no gene match. Germline V gene data show CDR1 as MDHEN and CDR2 as SYDVKM. The CDR3 here is CASSSGGGQIYGYTF. CDR3 in DNA: TGTGCCAGCAGCTCGGGGGGGGGACAGATCTATGGCTACACCTTC.

The chain is built from TRBV27 and TRBJ1-6, with D possibly being TRBD1 (6 bases). CDR3 length: 16 residues. Trimming pared 0 bases from V and 5 bases from J, leaving 11 bases between. CDR1 and CDR2 (germline): MNHEY, SMNVEV (reference sequence). CDR3 coding DNA: TGTGCCAGCAGTTTATCAAACAGGGCTCATAATTCACCCCTCCACTTT. Its protein is CASSLSNRAHNSPLHF.

The gene calls are TRBV6-5 and TRBJ2-1, with TRBD2 matching 12 bases. Per germline, CDR1 MNHEY and CDR2 SVGAGI. V gave up 6 bases and J gave up 8 bases; unmatched junction bases: 8. The CDR3 is 15 residues long. The CDR3 DNA sequence: TGTGCCAGCAGGACTAGCGGGAGAAATTTTCATGAGCAGTTCTTC. It is translated as CASRTSGRNFHEQFF.

J is TRBJ1-3 and V is TRBV28; no firm D call. Deletions cut 3 bases from V and 0 bases from J, with 9 bases between. In germline, CDR1 is MDHEN, CDR2 SYDVKM. This CDR3 comprises 15 residues. CDR3 protein: CASSFHSNSGNTIYF. The DNA of the CDR3 is TGTGCCAGCAGTTTCCACAGTAACTCTGGAAACACCATATATTTT.

This clone was observed a handful of times. The CDR3 DNA reads as TGTGCCAGCAGCCAGACCCCTGCGGGAGGGCAGAGAGAGTTCTTC. Its protein product is CASSQTPAGGQREFF. The rearrangement links TRBV28 to TRBJ2-1, with TRBD2 matching 9 bases. V dropped 6 bases and J dropped 14; count of bases not matched to a gene: 17. Germline CDR1 and CDR2: MDHEN and SYDVKM. The CDR3 totals 15 residues.

The J gene is TRBJ2-2, the V gene TRBV11-3; 9 bases fit TRBD2. The length of the CDR3 is 16 residues. The germline CDR1 and CDR2 sequences are SGHNT and YENEEA. J was trimmed by 1 base and V by 5 bases; bases with no gene match: 5. The CDR3 region has the DNA TGTGCCAGCAGCCGCCGGCGGGGGGGGAACACCGGGGAGCTGTTTTTT. As protein: CASSRRRGGNTGELFF.

Of note for this clone: Other DNA sequences from this sample encode an identical CDR3 as well. The genes are TRBV3-1 (or the pseudogene TRBV3-2) and TRBJ1-2; the D gene is possibly TRBD1 (6 bases). With 4 bases removed from V and 4 bases from J, the gap between germline ends came to 7 bases. The CDR3 runs to 12 residues. CDR1 is LGHDT and CDR2 is YNNKEL in the germline V gene (reference sequence). The CDR3 reads CASSPTGYGYTF. The DNA for the CDR3 is TGTGCCAGCAGCCCGACAGGCTATGGCTACACCTTC.

This clone has only one observation. V usage is TRBV3-1 (or the pseudogene TRBV3-2) and J usage is TRBJ2-3; 12 bases fit TRBD2. Germline values: CDR1 LGHDT, CDR2 YNNKEL (reference sequence). This CDR3 is built from 13 residues. V trimming: 8 bases; J trimming: 7 bases; junction bases outside the gene matches: 4. CDR3 in amino acids: CASGTSGLYTQYF. DNA of the CDR3: TGTGCCAGCGGGACTAGCGGGCTGTATACGCAGTATTTT.

This rearrangement joins TRBV3-1 (or the pseudogene TRBV3-2) to TRBJ1-2; 7 bases fit TRBD1. With V trimmed by 4 bases and J by 7 bases, 15 bases remained unmatched. The CDR3 contains 16 residues. In germline, CDR1 is LGHDT, CDR2 YNNKEL (reference sequence). This CDR3 is CASSPPPTGPPGGYTF. The DNA for the CDR3 is TGTGCCAGCAGCCCCCCCCCGACAGGGCCCCCGGGTGGCTACACCTTC.

J is TRBJ2-7 and V is TRBV18; perhaps TRBD2 as D (6 bases). Germline V gives CDR1 KGHSH, CDR2 LQKENI. This CDR3 has 14 residues. Trimming shortened V by 4 bases and J by 0 bases, and 10 bases separated the two germline ends. The CDR3 loop reads CASSHRDFSYEQYF. The CDR3 DNA reads TGTGCCAGCTCACACCGGGACTTCTCCTACGAGCAGTACTTC.

This clone occurred once. The chain combines TRBV12-5 with TRBJ2-7; perhaps TRBD2 as D (5 bases). This CDR3 is built from 16 residues. CDR1 is LGHNT, CDR2 FRNRAP, per germline. V gave up 0 bases and J gave up 4 bases, with 16 bases separating them. The CDR3 sequence is CASGLVIRGVLYEQYF. The CDR3 bases are TGTGCTAGTGGTTTGGTAATTCGGGGAGTGTTATACGAGCAGTACTTC.

This clone occurred once. The rearrangement joins TRBV7-9 to TRBJ2-2; TRBD2 matches at 7 bases. Germline V gene lookup returns CDR1 SEHNR and CDR2 FQNEAQ (reference sequence). CDR3 length: 15 residues. Trimming cost V 4 bases and J 0 bases; bases outside gene matches: 2. The CDR3 loop is CASSYSGPNTGELFF. The CDR3 nucleotides are TGTGCCAGCAGCTATAGCGGGCCGAACACCGGGGAGCTGTTTTTT.

This clone has a single count. The chain recombines TRBV9 with TRBJ2-5; weak D call: TRBD2 (6 bases). CDR1 is SGDLS, CDR2 YYNGEE, per germline. Between the trimmed V and J ends, which lost 2 bases and 3 bases, there was a span of 17 bases. The CDR3 length is 16 residues. The CDR3 DNA sequence: TGTGCCAGCAGCGTTCGACTAGACCGAGAGGAAGAGACCCAGTACTTC. Translating gives CASSVRLDREEETQYF.

This chain connects TRBV27 to TRBJ2-7; 7 nucleotides line up with TRBD2. The CDR3 runs to 16 residues. Germline trimming cut 5 bases from V and 1 base from J; bases unmatched to any gene: 11. In germline, CDR1 is MNHEY, CDR2 SMNVEV (reference sequence). The CDR3, as DNA: TGTGCCAGCAGTCTCCACTTGGGGGGGGAATCCTACGAGCAGTACTTC. It yields the protein CASSLHLGGESYEQYF.

This clone was picked up one time. The chain recombines TRBV29-1 with TRBJ1-4; D gene ambiguous. Germline V gene sequence: CDR1 SQVTM, CDR2 ANQGSEA. The CDR3 length is 11 residues. Trimming stripped 7 bases from V and 5 bases from J, with 8 bases between. CDR3 DNA sequence: TGCAGCGGCAGGCTAAATGAAAAACTGTTTTTT. Residues: CSGRLNEKLFF.

The gene calls are TRBV7-2 and TRBJ1-2; no firm D call. Germline CDR1 reads SGHTA; CDR2 reads FQGNSA. V lost 1 base, J lost 8 bases, and 14 bases lay in between. The CDR3 runs to 14 residues. The CDR3 region is CASSLGGLGVGYTF. The DNA for the CDR3 is TGTGCCAGCAGCTTAGGGGGTCTCGGGGTCGGCTACACCTTC.

The genes are TRBV3-1 (or the pseudogene TRBV3-2) and TRBJ2-5; D is possibly TRBD1 (6 bases). Between the trimmed V and J ends, which lost 4 bases and 7 bases, there was a span of 22 bases. CDR1 is LGHDT and CDR2 is YNNKEL in the germline V gene (reference sequence). CDR3 length equals 16 residues. DNA for the CDR3: TGTGCCAGCAGCCGGGCACCCTCAGGGGTTTTGCCGACCCAGTACTTC. It specifies CASSRAPSGVLPTQYF.

The chain employs TRBV19 and TRBJ2-3, with TRBD2 matching 8 bases. Looked up from germline, CDR1 is LNHDA and CDR2 is SQIVND (reference sequence). The CDR3 totals 13 residues. The V segment lost 6 bases and the J segment 4 bases; nucleotides outside the gene matches: 3. The CDR3 loop reads CASRRGAADTQYF. Written as DNA, the CDR3 is TGTGCCAGTAGGCGGGGGGCGGCAGATACGCAGTATTTT. The full variable domain, its missing parts supplied by reference TRBV19 and TRBJ2-3, is DGGITQSPKYLFRKEGQNVTLSCEQNLNHDAMYWYRQDPGQGLRLIYYSQIVNDFQKGDIAEGYSVSREKKESFPLTVTSAQKNPTAFYLCASRRGAADTQYFGPGTRLTVL.